Each of the 19 T cell receptor beta chains below was sequenced from the same sample in a study of blood T cell repertoires in acute mononucleosis. Study-wide results and limits: GLC-BM selection appeared to involve both TCR alpha and beta chains.

Time point defined: convalescence about 6 months (5-8 months) after acute presentation (visit 7). The repertoire was sequenced with immunoSEQ multiplex PCR; TCRdb's copy has only in-frame clones and lacks some. The top ten hold under 25% of the sample, which has approximately 1,500 clones, under 30% seen once. Sequencing used EBV GLC epitope tetramer+ CD8+ T cells sorted from PBMCs, obtained during convalescence from infectious mononucleosis. Subset of the sample: CD8 T cells binding tetramer with EBV BMLF1 280-288 peptide (GLC-BM). All receptors derive from a woman between 18 and 29 years old with infectious mononucleosis caused by EBV.

The V gene is TRBV7-3, the J gene TRBJ1-4, with D possibly being TRBD1 (6 bases). In germline, CDR1 is SGHTA, CDR2 FQGTGA. This CDR3 is built from 16 residues. V lost 3 bases and J 7 bases, leaving 18 bases between the germline ends. CDR3 loop: CASSLGAGAIGEKLFF. CDR3 nucleotides: TGTGCCAGCAGCTTGGGTGCAGGGGCCATTGGTGAAAAACTGTTTTTT. Looking up the rest from reference TRBV7-3 and TRBJ1-4 gives the full variable domain: GAGVSQTPSNKVTEKGKYVELRCDPISGHTALYWYRQSLGQGPEFLIYFQGTGAADDSGLPNDRFFAVRPEGSVSTLKIQRTERGDSAVYLCASSLGAGAIGEKLFFGSGTQLSVL.

Details on this clone: Since a far larger clone is one base different, this is likely a read error. V gene TRBV5-4 combines with J gene TRBJ2-1; D is unclear. The CDR3 spans 13 residues. The germline V gene encodes CDR1 SGHNT and CDR2 YYREEE (reference sequence). The CDR3 is CASSQVWGNEQFF. CDR3 DNA sequence: TGCGCCAGCAGCCAAGTGTGGGGAAATGAGCAGTTCTTC.

In this sample, this clone turned up many times. The genes are TRBV6-5 and TRBJ2-1; 10 positions agree with TRBD2. Per germline, CDR1 MNHEY and CDR2 SVGAGI. This CDR3 is 15 amino acids long. Trimming cost V 6 bases and J 7 bases; bases outside gene matches: 9. The chain's CDR3 is CASSILAGASNEQFF. In DNA form, the CDR3 reads TGTGCCAGCAGCATCCTAGCGGGAGCGTCAAATGAGCAGTTCTTC.

Worth noting for this clone: A far larger clone lies a single base away; this is likely a read error. The same CDR3 can be traced to other DNA sequences in this sample. V usage is TRBV7-3 and J usage is TRBJ2-1; the match to TRBD2 covers 12 bases. Germline assignment: CDR1 SGHTA and CDR2 FQGTGA. This CDR3 is built from 17 residues. V gave up 5 bases and J gave up 0 bases; unmatched junction bases: 5. The CDR3 here is CASSLGLAGRSYNEQFF. CDR3 in DNA: TGTGCCAGCAGCCTAGGACTAGCGGGGCGCTCCTACAATGAGCAGTTCTTC.

In this sample, this clone turned up a few times. A junction end diverges from the germline sequence, so it may reflect a read error. This sequence joins TRBV23-1 and TRBJ1-2; D call uncertain. TRBV23-1 is designated an ORF whose function remains uncertain. This CDR3 is 14 amino acids long. CDR3 region: CASSLSEDLYGYTF. CDR3 nucleotide sequence: TGTGCCAGCAGCTTATCTGAGGACCTCTATGGCTACACCTTC.

This rearrangement joins TRBV2 to TRBJ2-1; 7 positions match TRBD2. Germline-derived CDR1 and CDR2 are SNHLY and FYNNEI. V lost 6 bases and J lost 4; bases outside the gene matches: 12. This CDR3 contains 16 residues. The CDR3 reads CASSPLVGGRYNEQFF. In DNA form, the CDR3 reads TGTGCCAGCAGCCCTCTAGTTGGCGGGAGATACAATGAGCAGTTCTTC. Filled out from reference TRBV2 and TRBJ2-1, the complete variable domain reads EPEVTQTPSHQVTQMGQEVILRCVPISNHLYFYWYRQILGQKVEFLVSFYNNEISEKSEIFDDQFSVERPDGSNFTLKIRSTKLEDSAMYFCASSPLVGGRYNEQFFGPGTRLTVL.

Turning to this clone: A far larger clone differs by one base, so this is likely a read error. This sequence joins TRBV29-1 and TRBJ1-1; TRBD1 agrees at 8 bases. Germline V gene lookup returns CDR1 SQVTM and CDR2 ANQGSEA. The CDR3 is 13 amino acids. For the CDR3, the DNA is TGCAGCGTGGGGGGACAGGCGAACACTGAAGGTTTCTTT. Encoded protein: CSVGGQANTEGFF.

This clone was detected a few times. V usage is TRBV27 and J usage is TRBJ2-7, with 7 bases lining up with TRBD1. V lost 6 bases, J lost 2 bases, and 7 bases stayed unmatched. The CDR3 length is 14 residues. In germline, CDR1 is MNHEY, CDR2 SMNVEV (reference sequence). The CDR3 nucleotides read TGTGCCAGCAGCTCACCGGGACAGACCTACGAGCAGTACTTC. This sequence encodes CASSSPGQTYEQYF.

This clone has only a few counts. This likely stems from a read error, as it lies one base from a far larger clone. V gene TRBV14 combines with J gene TRBJ2-7; D could derive from TRBD1 or TRBD2 (6 bases each). With 5 bases removed from V and 5 bases from J, the gap between germline ends came to 16 bases. This CDR3 has 14 residues. Per germline, CDR1 SGHDN and CDR2 FVKESK. In DNA, the CDR3 is TGTGCCAGCAGCTTGGCCCTCGGGGGCCACGAGCAGTACTTC. This translates into CASSLALGGHEQYF.

The rearrangement links TRBV6-5 to TRBJ2-7, with 9 nucleotides matching TRBD2. The V gene end was trimmed by 9 bases and the J gene end by 2 bases; junction bases not matched to a gene: 5. The germline V gene has CDR1 MNHEY and CDR2 SVGAGI. The CDR3 has 13 residues. CDR3 DNA sequence: TGTGCCAGAAGACTAGCGGAAACCTACGAGCAGTACTTC. Encoded protein: CARRLAETYEQYF.

This clone was observed many times. The chain links TRBV6-6 to TRBJ2-7, with D possibly TRBD2 on 6 matching bases. Germline values: CDR1 MNHNY, CDR2 SVGAGI (reference sequence). The CDR3 runs to 16 residues. Trimming took 4 bases from V and 2 from J, leaving 18 bases between them. Here the CDR3 DNA reads TGTGCCAGCAGTTTATCGATAGCGGCTACAGCCTACGAGCAGTACTTC. Translating it yields CASSLSIAATAYEQYF.

This clone was detected ten times or more. This sequence joins TRBV9 and TRBJ2-1; 10 bases agree with TRBD2. The CDR3 consists of 15 residues. V lost 4 bases and J lost 7; bases outside the gene matches: 8. Germline loops: CDR1 SGDLS, CDR2 YYNGEE. DNA of the CDR3: TGTGCCAGCAGCATCCTAGCGGGAGCGTCAAATGAGCAGTTCTTC. It yields the protein CASSILAGASNEQFF.

This clone has just a few counts. This likely reflects a read error, since a far larger clone is one base away. The rearrangement links TRBV29-1 to TRBJ2-7; possibly TRBD1 or TRBD2 for D (6 bases each). CDR1 is SQVTM, CDR2 ANQGSEA, per germline. V was pared by 3 bases and J by 2 bases, with 11 bases between. CDR3 length equals 13 residues. In DNA, the CDR3 is TGCAGCGTTGAGGGGGGCGTAGCCTACGAGCAGTACTTC. Encoded protein: CSVEGGVAYEQYF.

This clone was counted only a few times. A far larger clone lies a single base away; this is likely a read error. The chain uses TRBV7-2 and TRBJ2-1, with D unresolved. This CDR3 spans 11 amino acids. Germline CDR1 and CDR2: SGHTA and FQGNSA. Trimming shortened V by 4 bases and J by 10 bases, and 8 bases separated the two germline ends. Here the CDR3 DNA reads TGTGCCAGCAGCTGGAACTACGAGCAGTTCTTC. Protein product: CASSWNYEQFF.

The DNA of the CDR3 is TGTGCCAGCAGAAGACTAGCGGGAGCGTCAAATGAGCAGTTCTTC. Protein product: CASRRLAGASNEQFF. The gene calls are TRBV6-6 and TRBJ2-1; TRBD2 matches at 12 bases. J lost 7 bases, V lost 6 bases, and 7 bases had no gene match. This CDR3 region has 15 residues. Germline CDR1 and CDR2: MNHNY and SVGAGI (reference sequence).

In this sample, this clone turned up a few times. The chain carries TRBV7-3 and TRBJ2-1; D possibly corresponds to TRBD2 (5 bases). Per germline, CDR1 SGHTA and CDR2 FQGTGA. The CDR3 sequence is 15 residues long. V was clipped by 7 bases and J by 9 bases, with 22 bases between them. The CDR3 DNA reads TGTGCCAGCACCCAAGGTCATGGAGACGGGATTGAGCAGTTCTTC. Protein product: CASTQGHGDGIEQFF.

The chain employs TRBV7-6 and TRBJ2-6; D remains unclear. Germline V gives CDR1 SGHVS, CDR2 FNYEAQ. The V gene lost 5 bases and the J gene lost 5 bases, with 25 bases spanning the gap. The CDR3 consists of 19 residues. The CDR3 reads CASSKTTEFSQSRANVLTF. The CDR3 nucleotides are TGTGCCAGCAGCAAGACAACTGAATTCTCACAAAGTCGGGCCAACGTCCTGACTTTC.

This clone showed up many times. At one of its ends the junction is not consistent with the germline gene, which may arise from a read error. Other DNA sequences from this sample encode an identical CDR3 as well. This chain uses TRBV29-1 with TRBJ1-2; possible D gene TRBD1, 6 bases. Germline loops: CDR1 SQVTM, CDR2 ANQGSEA. The CDR3 is 12 residues long. The CDR3 DNA is TGCTGCGTTGACGGGGTGGGGGCTGGGGACACCTTC. Translated: CCVDGVGAGDTF.

This clone was recorded once. One base away lies a much larger clone, so this may be a sequencing read error. This chain joins TRBV29-1 and TRBJ1-2; TRBD1 is a possible D gene (6 bases). The germline gives CDR1 SQVTM, CDR2 ANQGSEA. The CDR3 extends over 12 amino acids. The CDR3 region has the DNA TGCAGCTTTGACGGGGCGGGGGCGGGGGACACCTTC. Translating gives CSFDGAGAGDTF.